The 17 T cell receptor beta chains presented below share a single source sample, sequenced in a study of T cell responses to AZD1222 COVID-19 vaccine. Generated by immunoSEQ multiplex PCR, the TCRdb table keeps only in-frame clones and is missing some. The sample comprises more than 90,000 clones, less than 95% of which are singletons, and under 1.5% rests with the top ten. The sequences come from peripheral blood, collected on day 0 of AZD1222 vaccination. All receptors come from an adult in good health.

The chain is built from TRBV7-8 and TRBJ2-5; D may match TRBD1 or TRBD2 (5 bases each). V was cut by 5 bases and J by 5 bases, with 18 bases left in between. This CDR3 has 15 residues. Germline lookup yields CDR1 SGHVS and CDR2 FQNEAQ. The chain's CDR3 is CASSRGTSRMETQYF. CDR3 in DNA: TGTGCCAGCAGCCGAGGGACCTCAAGGATGGAGACCCAGTACTTC.

CDR3 DNA: TGTGCCAGCAGCTTAGGCAGGGGCGCATATAATTCACCCCTCCACTTT. Protein product: CASSLGRGAYNSPLHF. The chain couples TRBV13 to TRBJ1-6; TRBD1 is a possible D gene (6 bases). V lost 0 bases and J lost 4, with 10 bases in between. CDR1 and CDR2 (germline): PRHDT, FYEKMQ (reference sequence). This CDR3 is built from 16 residues.

This chain joins TRBV4-2 and TRBJ1-6, with 7 bases aligning to TRBD1. The CDR3 loop spans 15 amino acids. The V and J ends lost 0 bases and 8 bases, in that order; junction bases with no gene match: 4. Looked up from germline, CDR1 is LGHNA and CDR2 is YNFKEQ. The DNA of the CDR3 is TGTGCCAGCAGCCAAGATTGGACAGGTGATTCACCCCTCCACTTT. This encodes CASSQDWTGDSPLHF.

This chain uses TRBV19 with TRBJ1-6, with a weak D call TRBD1 (5 bases). This CDR3 has 14 residues. The V gene's germline CDR1 is LNHDA and CDR2 SQIVND (reference sequence). V dropped 9 bases and J dropped 0 bases, with 9 bases sitting between them. CDR3 nucleotides: TGTGCCAGCCGACAGAGCTCCTATAATTCACCCCTCCACTTT. Encoded protein: CASRQSSYNSPLHF.

The V and J genes are TRBV11-2 and TRBJ1-6, with TRBD1 matching 9 bases. The V and J ends lost 8 bases and 9 bases, in that order; junction bases with no gene match: 5. Germline V gene sequence: CDR1 SGHAT, CDR2 FQNNGV. The CDR3 is made up of 13 amino acids. CDR3 in DNA: TGTGCCAGCGGCCGGGACAGGGCTTCACCCCTCCACTTT. Amino acids: CASGRDRASPLHF.

This chain connects TRBV19 to TRBJ1-1; no clear D gene. Germline values: CDR1 LNHDA, CDR2 SQIVND (reference sequence). There are 13 residues in the CDR3. Trimming removed 6 bases at V and 4 bases at J, with 12 bases between. The CDR3 here is CASRNDLSTEAFF. The CDR3 bases are TGTGCCAGTAGGAACGATCTGAGCACTGAAGCTTTCTTT.

The table lists this clone with a few counts. The chain carries TRBV29-1 and TRBJ2-7, with TRBD2 identical over 7 bases. The trim removed 6 bases at V and 3 bases at J, leaving 2 bases unmatched. This CDR3 has 11 amino acids. CDR1 is SQVTM and CDR2 is ANQGSEA in the germline V gene. CDR3 sequence (DNA): TGCAGCGTCCGGGGGGTCTACGAGCAGTACTTC. This gives the protein CSVRGVYEQYF.

V usage is TRBV7-6 and J usage is TRBJ2-2; D is unclear. Germline lookup yields CDR1 SGHVS and CDR2 FNYEAQ. V was clipped by 4 bases and J by 2 bases, with 14 bases between them. The CDR3 has 16 residues. CDR3 residues: CASSSGIARNTGELFF. CDR3 DNA: TGTGCCAGCAGCTCCGGTATAGCCAGAAACACCGGGGAGCTGTTTTTT.

The DNA for the CDR3 is TGTGCCTGGAGGCCGGGACTAGCGTTGAATGAGCAGTTCTTC. As protein: CAWRPGLALNEQFF. The chain couples TRBV30 to TRBJ2-1; 10 bases map to TRBD2. V dropped 3 bases and J dropped 7; count of bases not matched to a gene: 6. Germline values: CDR1 GTSNPN, CDR2 SVGIG (reference sequence). The CDR3 spans 14 residues.

The CDR3 loop is CASSLENREAFF. The CDR3 coding sequence is TGTGCCAGCAGCTTAGAGAACAGAGAAGCTTTCTTT. V and J are TRBV7-9 and TRBJ1-1; no firm D call. Germline V CDR1 and CDR2: SEHNR, FQNEAQ (reference sequence). This CDR3 is built from 12 residues. Between the trimmed V and J ends, which lost 1 base and 8 bases, there was a span of 8 bases.

This chain joins TRBV29-1 and TRBJ1-1; the D gene is possibly TRBD1 (6 bases). This CDR3 region has 13 residues. Trimming removed 4 bases at V and 7 bases at J, with 16 bases between. Per the germline V gene, CDR1 is SQVTM and CDR2 is ANQGSEA. This chain's CDR3 is CSVVAGGRGEAFF. The DNA for the CDR3 is TGCAGCGTTGTGGCCGGGGGCCGGGGTGAAGCTTTCTTT. The whole variable domain, filled in from reference TRBV29-1 and TRBJ1-1, reads SAVISQKPSRDICQRGTSLTIQCQVDSQVTMMFWYRQQPGQSLTLIATANQGSEATYESGFVIDKFPISRPNLTFSTLTVSNMSPEDSSIYLCSVVAGGRGEAFFGQGTRLTVV.

A few counts support this clone. V is TRBV6-5 and J is TRBJ1-4; D unclear. The CDR3 has 13 amino acids. V was shortened by 6 bases and J by 8 bases, with 13 bases between the two germline ends. Germline values: CDR1 MNHEY, CDR2 SVGAGI. The CDR3 is CASSEGLEEKLFF. CDR3 coding DNA: TGTGCCAGCAGCGAGGGCCTAGAAGAAAAACTGTTTTTT.

The V call is TRBV4-1, the J call TRBJ1-2; D remains unclear. Trimming removed 0 bases at V and 3 bases at J, with 14 bases between. CDR1 MGHRA and CDR2 YSYEKL come from the germline V gene. The CDR3 is 16 residues long. CDR3 amino acids: CASSQDKAEGYYGYTF. CDR3 DNA sequence: TGCGCCAGCAGCCAAGATAAGGCAGAGGGTTACTATGGCTACACCTTC.

The rearrangement links TRBV3-1 (or the pseudogene TRBV3-2) to TRBJ1-2; D gene uncertain. CDR3 length: 15 amino acids. V lost 1 base and J 4 bases, leaving 13 bases between the germline ends. Germline CDR1 and CDR2: LGHDT and YNNKEL (reference sequence). CDR3 nucleotide sequence: TGTGCCAGCAGCCAAGGGACGGCCCGCTTCTATGGCTACACCTTC. It codes for CASSQGTARFYGYTF.

The gene calls are TRBV18 and TRBJ2-7, with 12 bases lining up with TRBD1. V gave up 5 bases and J gave up 2 bases; unmatched junction bases: 7. The CDR3 covers 16 residues. Per germline, CDR1 KGHSH and CDR2 LQKENI. CDR3 loop: CASSGTGGLGAYEQYF. In nucleotides, the CDR3 is TGTGCCAGCTCAGGGACAGGGGGCCTTGGGGCCTACGAGCAGTACTTC.

The rearrangement uses TRBV19 and TRBJ2-1; 7 bases are shared with TRBD2. The CDR3 consists of 16 residues. The junction had 12 bases not matched to a gene; V was cut back by 5 bases and J by 5 bases. CDR1 is LNHDA and CDR2 is SQIVND in the germline V gene (reference sequence). In nucleotides, the CDR3 is TGTGCCAGTAGTCCCCACGGACTAGGAGACGACAATGAGCAGTTCTTC. Translation: CASSPHGLGDDNEQFF.

The rearrangement uses TRBV5-1 and TRBJ1-4, with D possibly matching TRBD1 (6 bases). The germline V gene encodes CDR1 SGHRS and CDR2 YFSETQ. The CDR3 is 16 amino acids. Trimming removed 0 bases from V and 8 bases from J, with 17 bases in between. Written as DNA, the CDR3 is TGCGCCAGCAGCTTGGGTTGGGGGGCCGGGCGAGAAAAACTGTTTTTT. Its protein product is CASSLGWGAGREKLFF.